This T cell receptor (beta chain) was captured by sequencing in a study of shared clonotypes between healthy human individuals (TCRdb year 2020). Concerning the study at large: A couple of women and a few men aged 18 to 49 years were included in the cohort. For each donor, CD4 naive and CD4 memory were each run on three plates, CD8 naive on two plates, and CD8 memory on one plate. Per donor, leukapheresis produced somewhere between about 0.94 and 9.5 billion PBMCs. To estimate repertoire size and how much clonotype sharing occurs between individuals, the study deeply sequenced the blood TCR repertoires of several healthy adults. Libraries were prepared and TCR repertoires were sequenced by different laboratories using diverse techniques, in order to increase sequencing depth and limit assay-specific biases.

Donors were healthy HIV-negative adults with no recently reported acute infections or vaccinations. Only Caucasian adults living in Nashville, Tennessee, USA were represented among the donors. Magnetic negative selection was used to enrich CD4+ T cells, after which naive cells were positively selected on CD45RA and the negative fraction became the memory subset. After blood collection by leukapheresis, PBMCs were isolated using Ficoll-Histopaque density gradient centrifugation and then cryopreserved in the vapor phase of liquid nitrogen. Analytical flow cytometry was used to check the purity and quantity of every magnetically sorted T cell population. Genomic DNA was isolated from every sorted fraction and measured by UV absorbance on a Nanodrop 2000c. The study at large found these results: Only blood was sampled, and tissue TCR repertoires likely differ from those in blood. Across four donors, about 4.5% of naive CD4, 3% to 4% of naive CD8, roughly 2.2% of memory CD4, and approximately 0.4% of memory CD8 clonotypes were shared. The genetic and exposure-history diversity represented was limited by the small number of donors. Naive subsets generally had larger estimated clonotype richness than memory subsets. Rarefaction of sorted-subset datasets indicated incomplete sequencing despite the large sequencing depth. Compared with non-shared clonotypes, the clonotypes found in all four sorted-subset donors had higher generation probabilities. Based on pairwise subsampling, the degree of clonotype sharing among donors was expected to be affected by sequencing depth.

As to this clone: It lacks a known antigen. Base qualities are not provided; no much larger clone lies one nucleotide away.

The CDR3, cysteine through phenylalanine, is 15 amino acids long. The sequence is cut down to CDR3 DNA, 45 bases in frame from base 1. The trim is 4 bases for V and 3 bases for J, with a gap of 14 bases between the germline ends. Based on the germline V gene (reference sequence), the CDR1 and CDR2 sequences are SGHNT and YYREEE. Using the deep immunoSEQ assay, multiplex PCR amplified TCR CDR3 regions from genomic DNA. Genomic DNA extracted from each cell subset was distributed evenly over all wells of several immunoSEQ 96-well plates, and each plate served as one replicate. For sorted subsets, approximately 210 ng genomic DNA, equal to about 30,000 T cell genomes, was loaded into each replicate PCR. The purified libraries were quantified using a Qubit 3.0 fluorometer, sized with a Bioanalyzer 2100, and then quantified again using the KAPA Library Quantification kit. Every immunoSEQ 96-well plate was sequenced on a dedicated single-read 150-cycle Illumina NextSeq 550 flow cell. In the source study's methods: Because the immunoSEQ output included only junctional sequences and no quality scores, the filtering could not be the same as the filtering used for full-length reads. To assign V/J genes and CDR3, sequences were annotated against IMGT germline references using PyIR, a Python wrapper for IgBLAST v1.9. Reads with weak V/J assignments (E-value above 1e-6), missing CDR3, stop codons, out-of-frame junctions, or ambiguous translated residues were removed. V3J clonotypes were defined by identical inferred V gene, J gene, and CDR3 amino acid sequence. Percentage overlap between repertoires was calculated by dividing the number of shared unique clonotypes by the size of the smaller repertoire. Richness of each repertoire was evaluated using RTK rarefaction, the Chao1 estimator, and Recon v2.1 estimates of unobserved clonotypes. Generation probabilities were computed with OLGA for all TCRbeta clonotypes obtained by the gDNA method from a few donors. TCRdb stores this immuneACCESS table with in-frame sequences only. Part of the clones is absent; in the studies checked, under half of the shortfall reflects unresolved V genes, and no reason is known for the rest. That table gives V, J and clone size, and the DNA gave D and trimming. The sample table shows 2,500,000 or so clones, and roughly 93% are seen once. Approximately 0.35% of the sample lies in the top ten.

The sample comprised naive CD4+ T cells from PBMCs. The label giving this sample's cell subset or site can be read as: CD45RA+ positively selected. The TCR comes from a man between 18 and 29 years old in good health. Some clones in this sample may be carry-over from other donors' samples. Rearrangement joined TRBV5-4 to TRBJ2-1, with the D gene not clear enough to name. The bases are TGTGCCAGCAGCCCCCCTCGGACCCACTACAATGAGCAGTTCTTC. The encoded protein is CASSPPRTHYNEQFF. The entire variable domain, with the stretches around the CDR3 drawn from the reference TRBV5-4 and TRBJ2-1 proteins, is ETGVTQSPTHLIKTRGQQVTLRCSSQSGHNTVSWYQQALGQGPQFIFQYYREEENGRGNFPPRFSGLQFPNYSSELNVNALELDDSALYLCASSPPRTHYNEQFFGPGTRLTVL.